The 27 T cell receptor beta chains below come from one sample, sequenced in a study of blood T cell repertoires in COVID-19. TCRdb's table, derived via immunoSEQ multiplex PCR, lists solely in-frame clones and lacks some. This table holds 75,000 to 90,000 clones, 85% found once. Material for sequencing was peripheral blood. The receptors come from a man aged 80 or over with active or convalescent COVID-19.

The chain links TRBV7-8 to TRBJ2-2; 10 bases map to TRBD1. The germline CDR1 and CDR2 sequences are SGHVS and FQNEAQ. This CDR3 comprises 17 residues. V lost 2 bases, J lost 4 bases, and 7 bases stayed unmatched. The CDR3 DNA is TGTGCCAGCAGCTTACCACGGACAGGGGGGGGCACCGGGGAGCTGTTTTTT. Its translation: CASSLPRTGGGTGELFF.

The J gene is TRBJ2-5, the V gene TRBV5-1, with 8 bases aligning to TRBD1. Germline trimming cut 4 bases from V and 7 bases from J; bases unmatched to any gene: 6. The CDR3 runs to 13 residues. CDR1 is SGHRS and CDR2 is YFSETQ in the germline V gene. DNA for the CDR3: TGCGCCAGCAGCGAAGGACAGGGCAGGACCCAGTACTTC. It is translated as CASSEGQGRTQYF.

The CDR3 DNA reads as TGTGCCTGTCAGGGAGGGACTGAAGCTTTCTTT. It codes for CACQGGTEAFF. The rearrangement links TRBV30 to TRBJ1-1; possible D gene TRBD1, 5 bases. Germline V gene sequence: CDR1 GTSNPN, CDR2 SVGIG (reference sequence). Between the trimmed V and J ends, which lost 6 bases and 5 bases, there was a span of 10 bases. The CDR3 consists of 11 residues. The full variable domain, its missing parts supplied by reference TRBV30 and TRBJ1-1, is SQTIHQWPATLVQPVGSPLSLECTVEGTSNPNLYWYRQAAGRGLQLLFYSVGIGQISSEVPQNLSASRPQDRQFILSSKKLLLSDSGFYLCACQGGTEAFFGQGTRLTVV.

The chain is built from TRBV3-1 (or the pseudogene TRBV3-2) and TRBJ1-6, with D perhaps matching TRBD1 (6 bases). The CDR3 contains 15 residues. V lost 0 bases to trimming and J lost 9 bases, with 12 bases between them. CDR1 is LGHDT and CDR2 is YNNKEL in the germline V gene (reference sequence). The CDR3 DNA sequence: TGTGCCAGCAGCCAAGAGAGGCAGGGGATTTCACCCCTCCACTTT. Translated: CASSQERQGISPLHF.

This clone was found a few times. This chain connects TRBV19 to TRBJ1-1, with D hard to call. Germline CDR1 reads LNHDA; CDR2 reads SQIVND (reference sequence). There are 13 residues in the CDR3. V was cut by 6 bases and J by 4 bases, with 12 bases left in between. Here the CDR3 DNA reads TGTGCCAGTAGCACAAACAAACGCACTGAAGCTTTCTTT. Its translation is CASSTNKRTEAFF.

The gene calls are TRBV2 and TRBJ1-4; 10 bases line up with TRBD1. The CDR3 covers 16 residues. V gave up 3 bases and J gave up 1 base; unmatched junction bases: 2. CDR1 and CDR2 from the germline V gene are SNHLY and FYNNEI. Written as DNA, the CDR3 is TGTGCCAGCAGTGATGACAGGGGGCAAACTAATGAAAAACTGTTTTTT. As protein: CASSDDRGQTNEKLFF.

This chain joins TRBV9 and TRBJ2-5; TRBD2 is a possible D gene (5 bases). This CDR3 contains 15 residues. V lost 4 bases, J lost 2 bases, and 15 bases lay in between. In germline, CDR1 is SGDLS, CDR2 YYNGEE. The CDR3 loop reads CASSPTPGVQETQYF. The CDR3 region has the DNA TGTGCCAGCAGCCCGACCCCCGGGGTACAAGAGACCCAGTACTTC.

The chain carries TRBV27 and TRBJ2-1, with D perhaps TRBD2 (5 bases). Germline CDR1 is MNHEY and CDR2 is SMNVEV (reference sequence). CDR3 length: 12 residues. The V and J ends lost 9 bases and 4 bases respectively, with 10 bases between them. The CDR3 coding sequence is TGTGCCAGTGTAACGGGGTACAATGAGCAGTTCTTC. It specifies CASVTGYNEQFF.

This chain links TRBV18 with TRBJ2-5, with a possible D match to TRBD1 (5 bases). Trimming removed 3 bases from V and 4 bases from J, with 15 bases in between. The CDR3 totals 15 residues. The germline CDR1 and CDR2 sequences are KGHSH and LQKENI. DNA of the CDR3: TGTGCCAGCTCACCCTCGGCAGGGTGGGCAGAGACCCAGTACTTC. This sequence encodes CASSPSAGWAETQYF.

The rearrangement uses TRBV18 and TRBJ1-1; D is uncertain. Germline V gene data show CDR1 as KGHSH and CDR2 as LQKENI. Trimming shortened V by 2 bases and J by 1 base, and 8 bases separated the two germline ends. The length of the CDR3 is 14 residues. CDR3 in DNA: TGTGCCAGCTCACCAGGTCTGGCGAACACTGAAGCTTTCTTT. This encodes CASSPGLANTEAFF. Combining the CDR3 with reference TRBV18 and TRBJ1-1 gives the whole variable domain NAGVMQNPRHLVRRRGQEARLRCSPMKGHSHVYWYRQLPEEGLKFMVYLQKENIIDESGMPKERFSAEFPKEGPSILRIQQVVRGDSAAYFCASSPGLANTEAFFGQGTRLTVV.

This clone appeared a few times. CDR3 DNA sequence: TGCGCCAGCAGCTTGGACGGAGCCCTTGAGGAACTGTTTTTT. This codes for CASSLDGALEELFF. The rearrangement links TRBV5-1 to TRBJ1-4; D uncertain. Per the germline V gene, CDR1 is SGHRS and CDR2 is YFSETQ. The CDR3 totals 14 residues. Trimming took 0 bases from V and 12 from J, leaving 15 bases between them.

The genes are TRBV3-1 (or the pseudogene TRBV3-2) and TRBJ2-3, with D unresolved. This CDR3 region has 13 residues. V was cut by 1 base and J by 10 bases, with 12 bases left in between. Germline CDR1 LGHDT, CDR2 YNNKEL (reference sequence). The CDR3 nucleotides are TGTGCCAGCAGCCAAGCGGTGTCGCAAGCGCAGTATTTT. Residues: CASSQAVSQAQYF.

The rearrangement joins TRBV6-5 to TRBJ1-1; 8 bases are shared with TRBD1. The germline V gene encodes CDR1 MNHEY and CDR2 SVGAGI. J lost 5 bases, V lost 6 bases, and 8 bases had no gene match. This CDR3 comprises 14 residues. CDR3: CASSADRAGTEAFF. CDR3 DNA sequence: TGTGCCAGCAGCGCGGACAGGGCGGGAACTGAAGCTTTCTTT.

This rearrangement joins TRBV27 to TRBJ2-2, with 9 positions matching TRBD1. V was clipped by 5 bases and J by 0 bases; unmatched bases: 4. Germline CDR1 and CDR2: MNHEY and SMNVEV (reference sequence). The CDR3 totals 16 residues. The CDR3 sequence is CASSLRTGANTGELFF. The CDR3 DNA is TGTGCCAGCAGTCTACGGACAGGGGCGAACACCGGGGAGCTGTTTTTT.

The rearrangement joins TRBV5-1 to TRBJ2-5; TRBD2 aligns across 8 bases. Per germline, CDR1 SGHRS and CDR2 YFSETQ. The CDR3 spans 16 residues. Germline trimming cut 2 bases from V and 5 bases from J; bases unmatched to any gene: 11. CDR3 DNA: TGCGCCAGCAGCTTCGGCCCGGGGGGGGGCCATGAGACCCAGTACTTC. Amino acids: CASSFGPGGGHETQYF.

This chain joins TRBV4-1 and TRBJ1-6; maybe TRBD1 (5 bases). Germline V gene lookup returns CDR1 MGHRA and CDR2 YSYEKL. V dropped 1 base and J dropped 5 bases, with 12 bases sitting between them. CDR3 size: 16 residues. In DNA, the CDR3 is TGCGCCAGCAGCCAAGTCGCGACAGCTAATAATTCACCCCTCCACTTT. Its protein is CASSQVATANNSPLHF.

The V and J genes are TRBV6-5 and TRBJ2-2, with 7 nucleotides matching TRBD1. The CDR3 extends over 15 amino acids. The ends lost 6 bases at V and 6 bases at J; junction bases unmatched: 10. CDR1 is MNHEY and CDR2 is SVGAGI in the germline V gene. The DNA of the CDR3 is TGTGCCAGCAGCCCAGGACAGGTGGTAGCCGGGGAGCTGTTTTTT. It yields the protein CASSPGQVVAGELFF.

Only a few counts were recorded for this clone. The V call is TRBV27, the J call TRBJ1-2, with 10 nucleotides matching TRBD1. Per the germline V gene, CDR1 is MNHEY and CDR2 is SMNVEV (reference sequence). The CDR3 runs 15 residues. V shed 6 bases and J 6 bases; nucleotides not matched to a gene: 10. As DNA, the CDR3 is TGTGCCAGCAGCCTGGGACAGGGGCTCTTAGATGGCTACACCTTC. Translation: CASSLGQGLLDGYTF.

The chain couples TRBV20-1 to TRBJ2-1; 7 bases line up with TRBD2. The V segment lost 6 bases and the J segment 14 bases; nucleotides outside the gene matches: 10. CDR3 length: 11 residues. The germline gives CDR1 DFQATT, CDR2 SNEGSKA (reference sequence). The CDR3 DNA sequence: TGCAGTGCAATCCTAGGGGACTACAAGTTCTTC. It encodes CSAILGDYKFF.

V is TRBV28 and J is TRBJ1-2, with a weak D call TRBD1 (5 bases). V was pared by 7 bases and J by 2 bases, with 14 bases between. The CDR3 spans 14 residues. Germline V CDR1 and CDR2: MDHEN, SYDVKM. The CDR3 nucleotides are TGTGCCAGCACCAAAATCGGGGGAAACTATGGCTACACCTTC. This translates into CASTKIGGNYGYTF.

This sequence joins TRBV2 and TRBJ2-1, with 10 bases matching TRBD1. Unmatched junction bases numbered 8, after V lost 6 bases and J lost 6 bases. This CDR3 is 15 amino acids long. Germline V gene data show CDR1 as SNHLY and CDR2 as FYNNEI. CDR3 sequence (DNA): TGTGCCAGCAGCCACCGACAGGGGGCGATCAATGAGCAGTTCTTC. Translation gives CASSHRQGAINEQFF.

The rearrangement links TRBV7-9 to TRBJ1-3, with TRBD1 as a possible D gene (6 bases). This CDR3 has 14 amino acids. Trimming cost V 4 bases and J 2 bases, with 9 bases left between them. Germline V gene data show CDR1 as SEHNR and CDR2 as FQNEAQ (reference sequence). The chain's CDR3 is CASSSRTAGNTIYF. DNA of the CDR3: TGTGCCAGCAGCTCGAGGACAGCTGGAAACACCATATATTTT.

CDR3 protein: CSVDMGVRYNEQFF. The CDR3 DNA reads TGCAGCGTTGATATGGGAGTCCGGTACAATGAGCAGTTCTTC. The rearrangement uses TRBV29-1 and TRBJ2-1; perhaps TRBD2 as D (5 bases). Trimming shortened V by 3 bases and J by 4 bases, and 13 bases separated the two germline ends. This CDR3 is built from 14 residues. The germline gives CDR1 SQVTM, CDR2 ANQGSEA.

This chain connects TRBV24-1 to TRBJ1-2; TRBD1 agrees at 7 bases. Trimming at V came to 4 bases and at J to 4 bases, leaving 2 bases not matched to a gene. The germline V gene has CDR1 KGHDR and CDR2 SFDVKD. This CDR3 is built from 13 residues. CDR3 sequence reads: CATSEDRFYGYTF. DNA of the CDR3: TGTGCCACCAGTGAGGACAGGTTCTATGGCTACACCTTC.

The rearrangement joins TRBV24-1 to TRBJ1-1; D gene ambiguous. CDR1 and CDR2 from the germline V gene are KGHDR and SFDVKD. The germline V and J ends were trimmed by 7 bases and 4 bases, with 15 bases remaining between them. This CDR3 is built from 14 residues. As DNA, the CDR3 is TGTGCCACCAGCGATCCGGCGCGGCCCACTGAAGCTTTCTTT. As protein: CATSDPARPTEAFF.

The chain recombines TRBV5-4 with TRBJ2-6, with D perhaps TRBD1 (5 bases). Between the trimmed V and J ends, which lost 4 bases and 2 bases, there was a span of 13 bases. The V gene's germline CDR1 is SGHNT and CDR2 YYREEE (reference sequence). This CDR3 is 16 amino acids long. CDR3 nucleotide sequence: TGTGCCAGCAGCATCGACAGTATTCCTGGGGCCAACGTCCTGACTTTC. It translates to CASSIDSIPGANVLTF.

The chain combines TRBV27 with TRBJ2-3, with 16 bases that match TRBD2. The CDR3 has 17 residues. Germline loops: CDR1 MNHEY, CDR2 SMNVEV (reference sequence). Unmatched junction bases numbered 11, after V lost 4 bases and J lost 10 bases. Written as DNA, the CDR3 is TGTGCCAGCAGTTCAGGGACTAGCGGGGGGGCCTGGGCTGCGCAGTATTTT. It codes for CASSSGTSGGAWAAQYF.